Shown below are 13 T cell receptor beta chains from a single sample sequenced in a study of blood T cells in healthy people across ages. It was with a sample-barcoded 5' primer and a J-beta primer mix that a second PCR of roughly 7 to 12 cycles was run. TCRdb re-called the 5' RACE reads through MiXCR, storing one row per CDR3 protein. This table holds some 710,000 distinct CDR3 sequences, 20% to 25% found once. The sample comprised blood. The source is a man in his 70s in good health.

The table lists this clonotype with a few counts. This chain uses TRBV3-1 with TRBJ1-2; a possible D gene is TRBD1 (6 bases). CDR1 and CDR2 from the germline V gene are LGHDT and YNNKEL (reference sequence). Trimming removed 1 base from V and 6 bases from J, with 12 bases in between. This CDR3 is built from 14 residues. The chain's CDR3 is CASSQVDRQHGYTF. CDR3 DNA sequence: TGTGCCAGCAGCCAAGTGGACAGACAACATGGCTACACCTTC.

This clonotype was seen a few times. The V gene is TRBV6-2 or TRBV6-3, the J gene TRBJ2-3; unclear D gene. From germline, CDR1 is MNHEY and CDR2 SVGEGT. The CDR3 consists of 15 residues. With 8 bases removed from V and 0 bases from J, the gap between germline ends came to 15 bases. The CDR3 here is CASSRDQASTDTQYF. As DNA, the CDR3 is TGTGCCAGCTCCCGCGACCAGGCTAGCACAGATACGCAGTATTTT.

The rearrangement uses TRBV28 and TRBJ2-5, with 7 bases lining up with TRBD1. CDR3 length: 14 residues. Trimming removed 5 bases from V and 2 bases from J; junction bases left unmatched: 5. Looked up from germline, CDR1 is MDHEN and CDR2 is SYDVKM. In DNA, the CDR3 is TGTGCCAGCAGTCCACAGGGGAAACAAGAGACCCAGTACTTC. Its translation: CASSPQGKQETQYF.

V gene TRBV5-1 combines with J gene TRBJ2-2; D is perhaps TRBD2 (6 bases). Trimming took off 4 bases at V and 1 base at J, with 8 bases between the two ends. CDR3 size: 14 residues. Germline CDR1 and CDR2: SGHRS and YFSETQ. DNA of the CDR3: TGCGCCAGCAGCCGGGGAGGGAACACCGGGGAGCTGTTTTTT. It is translated as CASSRGGNTGELFF.

The chain employs TRBV11-2 and TRBJ2-3, with 8 bases that match TRBD1. The V gene end was trimmed by 6 bases and the J gene end by 4 bases; junction bases not matched to a gene: 6. This CDR3 contains 14 residues. Per the germline V gene, CDR1 is SGHAT and CDR2 is FQNNGV. This CDR3 is CASSNPGQADTQYF. In DNA form, the CDR3 reads TGTGCCAGCAGTAATCCGGGACAGGCAGATACGCAGTATTTT.

This clonotype was counted a few times. The chain has TRBV21-1 and TRBJ2-1. TRBV21-1 is a pseudogene segment. This CDR3 is built from 16 residues. The CDR3 reads CASSKDPGGPENEQFF. CDR3 coding DNA: TGTGCCAGCAGCAAAGATCCGGGAGGGCCTGAAAATGAGCAGTTCTTC.

This sequence joins TRBV28 and TRBJ1-1, with D unresolved. The V gene lost 5 bases and the J gene lost 3 bases, with 10 bases spanning the gap. CDR1 and CDR2 from the germline V gene are MDHEN and SYDVKM. The CDR3 sequence is 13 residues long. CDR3 sequence (DNA): TGTGCCAGCAGTATCCCCCTCTACACTGAAGCTTTCTTT. Translating gives CASSIPLYTEAFF.

V gene TRBV3-1 combines with J gene TRBJ1-5; the match to TRBD1 covers 7 bases. The CDR3 has 15 residues. The germline gives CDR1 LGHDT, CDR2 YNNKEL (reference sequence). Losses at the gene ends were 2 bases for V and 9 bases for J; bases not matched to a gene: 10. CDR3 loop: CASSQPTGVRRPQHF. CDR3 DNA sequence: TGTGCCAGCAGCCAACCAACAGGGGTTCGGCGGCCCCAGCATTTT. The full variable domain, rest sourced from reference TRBV3-1 and TRBJ1-5, is DTAVSQTPKYLVTQMGNDKSIKCEQNLGHDTMYWYKQDSKKFLKIMFSYNNKELIINETVPNRFSPKSPDKAHLNLHINSLELGDSAVYFCASSQPTGVRRPQHFGDGTRLSIL.

This clonotype showed up just a few times. The rearrangement joins TRBV12-3 or TRBV12-4 to TRBJ2-3; tentatively, D is TRBD1 (6 bases). V lost 2 bases and J 3 bases, leaving 12 bases between the germline ends. This CDR3 spans 15 amino acids. CDR3 protein: CASSLFTGKTDTQYF. DNA for the CDR3: TGTGCCAGCAGTTTATTCACAGGGAAAACAGATACGCAGTATTTT.

This clonotype has ten or more counts. The chain links TRBV2 to TRBJ2-7; D is perhaps TRBD1 (6 bases). The germline V gene has CDR1 SNHLY and CDR2 FYNNEI. The CDR3 consists of 14 residues. Trimming pared 7 bases from V and 0 bases from J, leaving 13 bases between. The CDR3: CASNSQGSSYEQYF. CDR3 in DNA: TGTGCCAGCAATTCCCAGGGGAGCTCCTACGAGCAGTACTTC.

This clonotype was recorded only once. A much larger clone lies one base from this, so it may be a read error. The V call is TRBV12-3 or TRBV12-4, the J call TRBJ2-5; the D is unclear. The CDR3 spans 14 residues. V was shortened by 8 bases and J by 2 bases, with 15 bases between the two germline ends. For the CDR3, the DNA is TGTGCCAGCGGATCGATGGGTCCTCAAGAGACCCAGTACTTC. This codes for CASGSMGPQETQYF.

This clonotype turned up a few times. This chain links TRBV19 with TRBJ1-5; D remains unclear. Trimming shortened V by 4 bases and J by 5 bases, and 9 bases separated the two germline ends. The CDR3 length is 13 residues. Germline assignment: CDR1 LNHDA and CDR2 SQIVND (reference sequence). CDR3 DNA sequence: TGTGCCAGTAGTAAAGATCACGATCAGCCCCAGCATTTT. It translates to CASSKDHDQPQHF.

This chain joins TRBV20-1 and TRBJ1-4; D may be TRBD1 (6 bases). The CDR3 is 12 amino acids. Trimming took 2 bases from V and 13 from J, leaving 14 bases between them. Germline V CDR1 and CDR2: DFQATT, SNEGSKA (reference sequence). CDR3 DNA sequence: TGCAGTGCTAGACTCGGGGGCGCGTTACTGTTTTTT. Protein product: CSARLGGALLFF.